This T cell receptor beta chain was identified in a study of siplizumab effects on memory and regulatory T cells. The assay covered 95,000 to 100,000 TCR templates per sample. TCRdb's table, derived via immunoSEQ multiplex PCR, lists solely in-frame clones and lacks some. The sample yields some 100,000 clones, more than 85% seen once. Germline V CDR1 and CDR2: SGHNT, YYREEE (reference sequence). Trimming pared 0 bases from V and 7 bases from J, leaving 17 bases between. This CDR3 region has 16 residues. With respect to this clone: The antigen remains undetermined.

Findings and limits, study-wide: Naive T cells were seemingly more diverse than memory cells, and major contributions to the alloresponse seemed to be made by them. Siplizumab brought about a significant reduction in alloreactive sequences traceable to unstimulated CD4+ memory cells.

The origin of this receptor is a human donor in good health. Sequencing input: CD8+ T cells sorted from blood. The rearrangement uses TRBV5-4 and TRBJ2-1; TRBD1 might be the D (5 bases). The CDR3 loop is CASSLVGVTPRNEQFF. Here the CDR3 DNA reads TGTGCCAGCAGCTTGGTAGGGGTGACTCCGAGGAATGAGCAGTTCTTC.